The T cell receptor (beta chain) under discussion was sequenced for a study of fetal regulatory T cell absence and autoimmunity. Study background: IPEX patients had exocrine pancreas autoimmunity without clinical diabetes.

General observations from the study: Cord blood and pancreas showed broadly similar TRB gene family usage. The oligoclonal enrichment was interpreted as supporting antigen-driven pancreatic autoimmunity before birth in IPEX syndrome.

This was a survey-level run. Here immunoSEQ multiplex PCR was the method, and the copy in TCRdb shows in-frame clones only, minus some. The table records some 46,000 clones, around 85% of them present only once. This clone came up a few times. Its antigen is still unknown. The CDR3 spans 14 residues. Germline assignment: CDR1 SGHVS and CDR2 FQNEAQ. The V gene lost 3 bases and the J gene lost 3 bases, with 12 bases spanning the gap. This sequence originates from a newborn boy with IPEX syndrome. Material: cord blood. J is TRBJ2-7 and V is TRBV7-8; D is perhaps TRBD1 (5 bases). The CDR3, as DNA: TGTGCCAGCAGCTTGTCGGACACAAGCTACGAGCAGTACTTC. Its protein product is CASSLSDTSYEQYF.